These 7 T cell receptor beta chains share one sample of origin, sequenced in a study of Ad26.COV2.S vaccination and SARS-CoV-2 variants (dated by TCRdb to the early 2020s). This specimen's treatment or condition label, per the study, means: around 19 received Ad26.COV2.S at low or high dose, single or two shots; several received placebo; per-sample allocation not given. For vaccine and placebo recipients, the sequenced repertoires came from samples collected on day 63 after the first injection. Library prep was done by the immunoSEQ multiplex PCR assay. TCRdb provides this immuneACCESS table in a form limited to in-frame rearrangements. Some clones are lacking; in checked studies, under half of them reflect an unresolved V gene, and why the rest are absent is not known. The sample table shows 320,000 or so clones, and about 90% are seen once. 5% to 6.5% of the sample lies in the top ten. The specimen comprised peripheral blood, sampled in a trial of Ad26.COV2.S vaccine versus placebo. Every receptor here comes from a person between 18 and 65 years old who received the Ad26.COV2.S COVID-19 vaccine or a placebo.

J is TRBJ1-2 and V is TRBV28; the match to TRBD1 covers 7 bases. Germline V gives CDR1 MDHEN, CDR2 SYDVKM. This CDR3 is built from 14 residues. The V segment lost 4 bases and the J segment 8 bases; nucleotides outside the gene matches: 10. CDR3 sequence (DNA): TGTGCCAGCAGTTCGATACAGGGGACCAGGGGCTACACCTTC. It translates to CASSSIQGTRGYTF.

This sequence joins TRBV29-1 and TRBJ1-3; the D is unclear. Germline V gene lookup returns CDR1 SQVTM and CDR2 ANQGSEA. The CDR3 is 11 amino acids. Trimming removed 3 bases from V and 4 bases from J, with 4 bases in between. The chain's CDR3 is CSVDGGNTIYF. The CDR3 nucleotides read TGCAGCGTTGACGGCGGAAACACCATATATTTT. The full variable domain, completed using reference TRBV29-1 and TRBJ1-3, is SAVISQKPSRDICQRGTSLTIQCQVDSQVTMMFWYRQQPGQSLTLIATANQGSEATYESGFVIDKFPISRPNLTFSTLTVSNMSPEDSSIYLCSVDGGNTIYFGEGSWLTVV.

This sequence joins TRBV5-6 and TRBJ2-3; no firm D call. Germline V gene lookup returns CDR1 SGHDT and CDR2 YYEEEE. CDR3 length: 15 residues. Trimming took 5 bases from V and 6 from J, leaving 19 bases between them. CDR3 DNA: TGTGCCAGCAGGCAAAAGGTTTGGGTGTTCGATACGCAGTATTTT. It encodes CASRQKVWVFDTQYF.

The J gene is TRBJ2-2, the V gene TRBV10-1; a weak D match, TRBD1 (7 bases). The CDR3 is made up of 13 amino acids. CDR1 is WNHNN and CDR2 is SYGVQD in the germline V gene (reference sequence). V was cut by 11 bases and J by 1 base, with 11 bases left in between. The CDR3 region has the DNA TGCGCCCAGGGGGGTGAGAACACCGGGGAGCTGTTTTTT. This sequence encodes CAQGGENTGELFF.

Concerning this clone: Other DNA sequences in this specimen translate into the identical CDR3. CDR3 bases: TGCGCCAGCAGCCAAGAAGGGGGTCGGGAGACCCAGTACTTC. It codes for CASSQEGGRETQYF. The V call is TRBV4-1, the J call TRBJ2-5, with D maybe TRBD1 (6 bases). CDR1 MGHRA and CDR2 YSYEKL come from the germline V gene. The CDR3 runs to 14 residues. V was trimmed by 0 bases and J by 5 bases, leaving 10 bases between them.

The gene calls are TRBV3-1 (or the pseudogene TRBV3-2) and TRBJ1-1, with D perhaps TRBD1 (6 bases). There are 15 residues in the CDR3. Trimming removed 4 bases at V and 0 bases at J, with 12 bases between. Germline CDR1 LGHDT, CDR2 YNNKEL (reference sequence). CDR3 DNA sequence: TGTGCCAGCAGCCTGAGGACAGCCCTGAACACTGAAGCTTTCTTT. As protein: CASSLRTALNTEAFF.

This clone came up a few times. The chain links TRBV7-2 to TRBJ2-7; D gene uncertain. Germline V gives CDR1 SGHTA, CDR2 FQGNSA. CDR3 size: 14 residues. The V and J ends lost 8 bases and 4 bases respectively, with 18 bases between them. The CDR3 nucleotides read TGTGCCAGCGGTGGTTTGAGCGAAGGTTACGAGCAGTACTTC. This gives the protein CASGGLSEGYEQYF.